This TCR beta chain appears in the sequencing data of a study of shared clonotypes between healthy human individuals. Concerning this clone itself: The antigen is not known.

Assay execution took place at the deep level. Researchers divided each subset's genomic DNA evenly across several immunoSEQ plates. Method: immunoSEQ multiplex PCR; TCRdb's copy keeps in-frame clones and lacks some. The data show millions of clones, over 85% seen once. Overall study findings and caveats: Shared clonotypes across all four donors exceeded non-shared ones in generation probability.

Germline values: CDR1 GTSNPN, CDR2 SVGIG (reference sequence). This CDR3 has 15 residues. V lost 2 bases, J lost 4 bases, and 15 bases lay in between. The sequence derives from a young man in good health. Sequences were obtained from naive CD4+ T cells sorted from blood. Subset given: CD45RA+ positively selected. This sequence joins TRBV30 and TRBJ1-5; D is perhaps TRBD1 (5 bases). CDR3 nucleotide sequence: TGTGCCTGGAGTCCCCGGGGGTATTTGAATCAGCCCCAGCATTTT. Amino acid sequence: CAWSPRGYLNQPQHF.